Listed below are T cell receptor beta chains from one sample, sequenced in a study of blood T cell repertoires in COVID-19. Clones were read by immunoSEQ multiplex PCR, and TCRdb kept only the in-frame ones, dropping some. The table has 150,000 to 200,000 clones, around nine tenths seen once; the top ten hold about a tenth. What was sequenced was peripheral blood. These receptors came from a woman in her 70s with COVID-19, enrolled during active disease. CDR3s include the opening cysteine and the closing phenylalanine or tryptophan. The D gene is left open where the match is weak. Where a row states a size, it is once, few, many or the class of an expanded clone; other rows omit it.

d_call: -
clone_size: -
v_call: TRBV3-1/TRBV3-2
j_call: TRBJ1-6
cdr3_nt: TGTGCCAGCAGCGCTGGGAGTCTTTCACCCCTCCACTTT
cdr3_aa: CASSAGSLSPLHF

d_call: TRBD2
clone_size: -
v_call: TRBV6-5
j_call: TRBJ2-3
cdr3_nt: TGTGCCAGCAGTTACTTTTCTAGCGGGGGGACAGATACGCAGTATTTT
cdr3_aa: CASSYFSSGGTDTQYF

d_call: -
clone_size: -
v_call: TRBV28
j_call: TRBJ2-7
cdr3_nt: TGTGCCAGCAGGACCGGTTCTGGAGGGCCCTACGAGCAGTACTTC
cdr3_aa: CASRTGSGGPYEQYF

d_call: -
clone_size: -
v_call: TRBV28
j_call: TRBJ1-3
cdr3_nt: TGTGCCAGCAGTTTACTCGCCCGGGTCCAGAGGGGAAACACCATATATTTT
cdr3_aa: CASSLLARVQRGNTIYF

d_call: -
clone_size: -
v_call: TRBV12-3/TRBV12-4
j_call: TRBJ2-2
cdr3_nt: TGTGCCAGCAGTACAGGGTTCAGGGAGCTGTTTTTT
cdr3_aa: CASSTGFRELFF

d_call: TRBD1
clone_size: few
v_call: TRBV24-1
j_call: TRBJ2-4
cdr3_nt: TGTGCCACCAGTGATCGACAGGGACCCAAAAACATTCAGTACTTC
cdr3_aa: CATSDRQGPKNIQYF

d_call: TRBD1
clone_size: -
v_call: TRBV5-1
j_call: TRBJ2-4
cdr3_nt: TGCGCCAGCAGCCCGGGACAGGGGGGCATTCAGTACTTC
cdr3_aa: CASSPGQGGIQYF

d_call: TRBD1
clone_size: -
v_call: TRBV5-8
j_call: TRBJ2-3
cdr3_nt: TGTGCCAGCAGCCGGGACAGGGGGCCCACAGATACGCAGTATTTT
cdr3_aa: CASSRDRGPTDTQYF

d_call: -
clone_size: -
v_call: TRBV29-1
j_call: TRBJ1-2
cdr3_nt: TGCAGCGCCTCCGGGGGGGCGCGAGGCTACACCTTC
cdr3_aa: CSASGGARGYTF

d_call: -
clone_size: -
v_call: TRBV9
j_call: TRBJ2-1
cdr3_nt: TGTGCCAGCAGCGTAACAGGCAACAACAATGAGCAGTTCTTC
cdr3_aa: CASSVTGNNNEQFF

d_call: -
clone_size: -
v_call: TRBV7-8
j_call: TRBJ1-5
cdr3_nt: TGTGCCAGCAGCTTAGAAAACGGGAATCAGCCCCAGCATTTT
cdr3_aa: CASSLENGNQPQHF

d_call: -
clone_size: few
v_call: TRBV5-1
j_call: TRBJ2-1
cdr3_nt: TGCGCCAGCAGCTTGGACAGCAATGAGCAGTTCTTC
cdr3_aa: CASSLDSNEQFF

d_call: -
clone_size: -
v_call: TRBV6-5
j_call: TRBJ1-5
cdr3_nt: TGTGCCAGCACCCTAACCGACAGGTTCGATCAGCCCCAGCATTTT
cdr3_aa: CASTLTDRFDQPQHF

d_call: TRBD1
clone_size: -
v_call: TRBV2
j_call: TRBJ1-2
cdr3_nt: TGTGCCAGCAGGCAAAGGACAGGTGATGGTGGCTACACCTTC
cdr3_aa: CASRQRTGDGGYTF

d_call: -
clone_size: -
v_call: TRBV29-1
j_call: TRBJ2-7
cdr3_nt: TGCAGCGTTGATATCTTGGGGGGGCGGGAGCAGTACTTC
cdr3_aa: CSVDILGGREQYF

d_call: -
clone_size: -
v_call: TRBV6-2/TRBV6-3
j_call: TRBJ1-5
cdr3_nt: TGTGCCAGCAGTTACCCCGGGGGTATCGGAAATCAGCCCCAGCATTTT
cdr3_aa: CASSYPGGIGNQPQHF

d_call: TRBD2
clone_size: -
v_call: TRBV4-2
j_call: TRBJ2-1
cdr3_nt: TGTGCCAGCAGCCAAGATCCCGGGGGGAACTACAATGAGCAGTTCTTC
cdr3_aa: CASSQDPGGNYNEQFF

d_call: TRBD2
clone_size: -
v_call: TRBV5-1
j_call: TRBJ2-3
cdr3_nt: TGCGCCAGCCGGACTAGCGGGGGACGCACAGATACGCAGTATTTT
cdr3_aa: CASRTSGGRTDTQYF

d_call: TRBD1
clone_size: -
v_call: TRBV29-1
j_call: TRBJ2-1
cdr3_nt: TGCAGCGTCGCACAGGGGGATAGTGAGCAGTTCTTC
cdr3_aa: CSVAQGDSEQFF

d_call: -
clone_size: -
v_call: TRBV7-2
j_call: TRBJ1-3
cdr3_nt: TGTGCCAGCAGCTTAGGCCAGGAACGGAACACCATATATTTT
cdr3_aa: CASSLGQERNTIYF

d_call: TRBD1
clone_size: -
v_call: TRBV5-4
j_call: TRBJ1-4
cdr3_nt: TGTGCCAGCAGAGAGACAGGGGAGGACGAAAAACTGTTTTTT
cdr3_aa: CASRETGEDEKLFF

d_call: TRBD1
clone_size: once
v_call: TRBV5-1
j_call: TRBJ2-1
cdr3_nt: TGCGCCAGCAGCGACGGGACAGACTACAATGAGCAGTTCTTC
cdr3_aa: CASSDGTDYNEQFF

d_call: -
clone_size: -
v_call: TRBV30
j_call: TRBJ2-3
cdr3_nt: TGTGCCTGGAGTGTACTTACCCTCACAGATACGCAGTATTTT
cdr3_aa: CAWSVLTLTDTQYF

d_call: TRBD1
clone_size: -
v_call: TRBV7-9
j_call: TRBJ1-1
cdr3_nt: TGTGCCAGCAGCTTAGCCTCATCAGGGGGCGGTGAAGCTTTCTTT
cdr3_aa: CASSLASSGGGEAFF

d_call: TRBD2
clone_size: -
v_call: TRBV7-2
j_call: TRBJ2-1
cdr3_nt: TGTGCCAGCAGCTCAGTAGCGGGGGAGCAGTTCTTC
cdr3_aa: CASSSVAGEQFF

d_call: -
clone_size: once
v_call: TRBV2
j_call: TRBJ2-7
cdr3_nt: TGTGCCAGCAGTGAACTCTACGAGCAGTACTTC
cdr3_aa: CASSELYEQYF

d_call: -
clone_size: -
v_call: TRBV5-4
j_call: TRBJ1-2
cdr3_nt: TGTGCCAGCAGCTTGATGGGCAGGGCTGTCGGGTATGGCTACACCTTC
cdr3_aa: CASSLMGRAVGYGYTF

d_call: TRBD1
clone_size: -
v_call: TRBV28
j_call: TRBJ1-5
cdr3_nt: TGTGCCATTAGCCCCCTAACTGACAGGGGAGGGTCTAGCAATCAGCCCCAGCATTTT
cdr3_aa: CAISPLTDRGGSSNQPQHF

d_call: -
clone_size: -
v_call: TRBV29-1
j_call: TRBJ1-1
cdr3_nt: TGCAGCGTGGCCGGGACACCGAACACTGAAGCTTTCTTT
cdr3_aa: CSVAGTPNTEAFF

d_call: -
clone_size: -
v_call: TRBV3-1/TRBV3-2
j_call: TRBJ1-2
cdr3_nt: TGTGCCAGCAGCCAAGGACAGTCATGGGCCTATGGCTACACCTTC
cdr3_aa: CASSQGQSWAYGYTF

d_call: TRBD1
clone_size: -
v_call: TRBV7-9
j_call: TRBJ1-2
cdr3_nt: TGTGCTCATAACACGGACAGGGGGGCGTATGGCTACACCTTC
cdr3_aa: CAHNTDRGAYGYTF

d_call: -
clone_size: once
v_call: TRBV5-4
j_call: TRBJ1-2
cdr3_nt: TGTGCCAGCAGCTTCAGACGGGGCACAGGGCCAAACTATGGCTACACCTTC
cdr3_aa: CASSFRRGTGPNYGYTF

d_call: -
clone_size: -
v_call: TRBV5-4
j_call: TRBJ2-5
cdr3_nt: TGTGCCAGCAGCTCCGCAGGGGACCGACAGACCCAGTACTTC
cdr3_aa: CASSSAGDRQTQYF

d_call: TRBD2
clone_size: -
v_call: TRBV5-4
j_call: TRBJ2-7
cdr3_nt: TGTGCCAGCAGGACCTTAGCGGGGGAATACGAGCAGTACTTC
cdr3_aa: CASRTLAGEYEQYF

d_call: -
clone_size: -
v_call: TRBV29-1
j_call: TRBJ2-3
cdr3_nt: TGCAGCGTTGAGTCGGGAGATGCAGATACGCAGTATTTT
cdr3_aa: CSVESGDADTQYF

d_call: -
clone_size: -
v_call: TRBV19
j_call: TRBJ1-5
cdr3_nt: TGTGCCAGTAGTACCGACAGTTTGAATCAGCCCCAGCATTTT
cdr3_aa: CASSTDSLNQPQHF

d_call: TRBD1
clone_size: -
v_call: TRBV5-4
j_call: TRBJ2-1
cdr3_nt: TGTGCCAGCAGCTCGGACAGGGGGAATGAGCAGTTCTTC
cdr3_aa: CASSSDRGNEQFF

d_call: -
clone_size: -
v_call: TRBV20-1
j_call: TRBJ1-1
cdr3_nt: TGCAGTGGACTAGAGGCGGCTGAAGCTTTCTTT
cdr3_aa: CSGLEAAEAFF

d_call: -
clone_size: -
v_call: TRBV18
j_call: TRBJ1-1
cdr3_nt: TGTGCCAGCTCACCGCGGGGCCTCACTGAAGCTTTCTTT
cdr3_aa: CASSPRGLTEAFF

d_call: -
clone_size: -
v_call: TRBV12-3/TRBV12-4
j_call: TRBJ1-1
cdr3_nt: TGTGCCAGCAGTTTTACAGGGCGCACTGAAGCTTTCTTT
cdr3_aa: CASSFTGRTEAFF

d_call: TRBD1
clone_size: -
v_call: TRBV9
j_call: TRBJ2-5
cdr3_nt: TGTGCCAGCAGCGTAGGAGGGGGCCGGGTGGAGACCCAGTACTTC
cdr3_aa: CASSVGGGRVETQYF

d_call: -
clone_size: -
v_call: TRBV18
j_call: TRBJ2-7
cdr3_nt: TGTGCCAGCTCACCATTTCAGGGGTGCTACGAGCAGTACTTC
cdr3_aa: CASSPFQGCYEQYF

d_call: -
clone_size: -
v_call: TRBV5-5
j_call: TRBJ1-1
cdr3_nt: TGTGCCAGCAGCTTCCTCGGAGGGCAGAACACTGAAGCTTTCTTT
cdr3_aa: CASSFLGGQNTEAFF

d_call: -
clone_size: -
v_call: TRBV19
j_call: TRBJ1-2
cdr3_nt: TGTGCCAGCAAAGGCCCAGGGGCCTATGGCTACACCTTC
cdr3_aa: CASKGPGAYGYTF

d_call: TRBD1
clone_size: -
v_call: TRBV5-4
j_call: TRBJ2-4
cdr3_nt: TGTGCCAGCAGCCTCGACAGGGGGCAGGTCATTCAGTACTTC
cdr3_aa: CASSLDRGQVIQYF

d_call: -
clone_size: -
v_call: TRBV5-1
j_call: TRBJ1-1
cdr3_nt: TGCGCCAGCAGCCGGGCGGGGGGCCGGACTGAAGCTTTCTTT
cdr3_aa: CASSRAGGRTEAFF

d_call: TRBD1
clone_size: once
v_call: TRBV4-2
j_call: TRBJ1-1
cdr3_nt: TGTGCCAGCAGCCAAGATTTTTGGAGACAGGGGAACACTGAAGCTTTCTTT
cdr3_aa: CASSQDFWRQGNTEAFF

d_call: TRBD2
clone_size: -
v_call: TRBV5-1
j_call: TRBJ2-5
cdr3_nt: TGCGCCAGCAGCGTCGCACTAGCGAAAGAGACCCAGTACTTC
cdr3_aa: CASSVALAKETQYF

d_call: -
clone_size: -
v_call: TRBV12-3/TRBV12-4
j_call: TRBJ2-5
cdr3_nt: TGTGCCAGCAGTCCCGGGGAGACCCAGTACTTC
cdr3_aa: CASSPGETQYF